The present T cell receptor (beta chain) was sequenced within a study of cytomegalovirus exposure and HLA in healthy donors. Both 60 Vbeta primers and 13 Jbeta primers went into the PCR. Method: immunoSEQ multiplex PCR; TCRdb's copy keeps in-frame clones and lacks some. This sample has approximately 89,000 clones, with about two thirds found just once. The ends lost 7 bases at V and 2 bases at J; junction bases unmatched: 9. CDR1 is SNHLY and CDR2 is FYNNEI in the germline V gene. The CDR3 covers 15 residues. The receptor's source is a female donor in good health and CMV-seronegative. The rearrangement uses TRBV2 and TRBJ2-3; 7 positions match TRBD2. Sequencing was carried out using PBMCs. The DNA for the CDR3 is TGTGCCAGCACCCACTTCCGGGGGGACACAGATACGCAGTATTTT. Protein sequence: CASTHFRGDTDTQYF.